The rows below give T cell receptor beta chains drawn from one sample of a study of cytomegalovirus exposure and HLA in healthy donors. The assay was immunoSEQ multiplex PCR, and TCRdb's table has in-frame clones only and misses some. Found here are around 170,000 clones, roughly 80% of them singletons; the top ten hold less than 4.5%. Sample: PBMCs. The receptors shown here come from a man over 45 in good health and CMV-seronegative. The CDR3 runs from the conserved cysteine through the conserved F or W. The D gene is left open where the match is weak. Rows give clone size only sometimes, using once, few, many, or a class for an expanded clone.

.,.,TRBV4-3,TRBJ1-6,TGCGCCAGCAGCCAGGAACAGGGAGAGGGATCACCCCTCCACTTT,CASSQEQGEGSPLHF
TRBD2,.,TRBV5-6,TRBJ2-7,TGTGCCAGCAGCAGAGCCGGGACTAGCAACGAGCAGTACTTC,CASSRAGTSNEQYF
TRBD2,.,TRBV9,TRBJ2-1,TGTGCCAGCAGCGTAAGCGGGAACTACAATGAGCAGTTCTTC,CASSVSGNYNEQFF
.,.,TRBV19,TRBJ1-6,TGTGCCAGTACCCCTGGGGGGTTTAATTCACCCCTCCACTTT,CASTPGGFNSPLHF
.,.,TRBV7-3,TRBJ2-1,TGTGCCAGCAGTTTCGGGGTGGACAATGAGCAGTTCTTC,CASSFGVDNEQFF
.,.,TRBV7-2,TRBJ2-2,TGTGCCAGCAGGGGCTTTTCGAACACCGGGGAGCTGTTTTTT,CASRGFSNTGELFF
.,.,TRBV5-1,TRBJ2-7,TGCGCCAGCAGCTTGGCCGGGTCAGCCTCCGAGCAGTACTTC,CASSLAGSASEQYF
.,.,TRBV29-1,TRBJ1-3,TGCAGCGTCCTGACAGTCTCTGGAAACACCATATATTTT,CSVLTVSGNTIYF
.,.,TRBV7-2,TRBJ1-1,TGTGCCAGCAGCTTAACTGGACTTGAAGCTTTCTTT,CASSLTGLEAFF
.,.,TRBV7-2,TRBJ2-1,TGTGCCAGCAGCTTAGCGACAGGCCCCCGGGAGCAGTTCTTC,CASSLATGPREQFF
.,.,TRBV5-4,TRBJ2-5,TGTGCCAGCAGCTTGCGGTCAGGGAACCAAGAGACCCAGTACTTC,CASSLRSGNQETQYF
.,.,TRBV29-1,TRBJ2-2,TGCAGCGTACGTGCAGGGCCTAAGAACACCGGGGAGCTGTTTTTT,CSVRAGPKNTGELFF
.,few,TRBV7-3,TRBJ1-2,TGTGCCAGCAGTTCAGGGGACGACTATGGCTACACCTTC,CASSSGDDYGYTF
TRBD1,.,TRBV5-6,TRBJ2-1,TGCGCCAGCAGCTTCAGGGGGTTCAACAATGAGCAGTTCTTC,CASSFRGFNNEQFF
TRBD1,.,TRBV19,TRBJ1-5,TGTGCCAGTAGTCCCTTTGGACAGGGCATAGCCCTTCAGCCCCAGCATTTT,CASSPFGQGIALQPQHF
.,few,TRBV28,TRBJ1-6,TGTGCCAGCAGTTTAGGCGGCGGCAGGGGTAATTCACCCCTCCACTTT,CASSLGGGRGNSPLHF
.,few,TRBV4-3,TRBJ1-3,TGCGCCAGCAGCCAAGATGCTAGCTCTGGAAACACCATATATTTT,CASSQDASSGNTIYF
.,.,TRBV18,TRBJ1-2,TGTGCCAGCTCACCTAGTTATCTGTTTTATGGCTACACCTTC,CASSPSYLFYGYTF
.,.,TRBV7-2,TRBJ2-6,TGTGCCAGCAGCCGGGGGTGGGCTGGGGCCAACGTCCTGACTTTC,CASSRGWAGANVLTF
.,.,TRBV4-3,TRBJ2-3,TGCGCCAGCAGCCAAGACGGGGTTAGCACAGATACGCAGTATTTT,CASSQDGVSTDTQYF
TRBD1,.,TRBV19,TRBJ1-5,TGTGCCAGTAGTAGAGCCTTGACAGGGTTAGGACAGCCCCAGCATTTT,CASSRALTGLGQPQHF
.,once,TRBV7-2,TRBJ2-3,TGTGCCAGCAGCTTAGTCGGGGCGGGGAGCACAGATACGCAGTATTTT,CASSLVGAGSTDTQYF
.,.,TRBV12-5,TRBJ1-6,TGTGCTAGTGGTTTGGTACTGAATTACTATAATTCACCCCTCCACTTT,CASGLVLNYYNSPLHF
TRBD2,.,TRBV11-2,TRBJ2-7,TGTGCCAGCAGGCGTAGCGGGGGGAACTACTACGAGCAGTACTTC,CASRRSGGNYYEQYF
.,.,TRBV30,TRBJ2-1,TGTGCCTGGAAAGGAGACAGAATCTTCCCCAATGAGCAGTTCTTC,CAWKGDRIFPNEQFF